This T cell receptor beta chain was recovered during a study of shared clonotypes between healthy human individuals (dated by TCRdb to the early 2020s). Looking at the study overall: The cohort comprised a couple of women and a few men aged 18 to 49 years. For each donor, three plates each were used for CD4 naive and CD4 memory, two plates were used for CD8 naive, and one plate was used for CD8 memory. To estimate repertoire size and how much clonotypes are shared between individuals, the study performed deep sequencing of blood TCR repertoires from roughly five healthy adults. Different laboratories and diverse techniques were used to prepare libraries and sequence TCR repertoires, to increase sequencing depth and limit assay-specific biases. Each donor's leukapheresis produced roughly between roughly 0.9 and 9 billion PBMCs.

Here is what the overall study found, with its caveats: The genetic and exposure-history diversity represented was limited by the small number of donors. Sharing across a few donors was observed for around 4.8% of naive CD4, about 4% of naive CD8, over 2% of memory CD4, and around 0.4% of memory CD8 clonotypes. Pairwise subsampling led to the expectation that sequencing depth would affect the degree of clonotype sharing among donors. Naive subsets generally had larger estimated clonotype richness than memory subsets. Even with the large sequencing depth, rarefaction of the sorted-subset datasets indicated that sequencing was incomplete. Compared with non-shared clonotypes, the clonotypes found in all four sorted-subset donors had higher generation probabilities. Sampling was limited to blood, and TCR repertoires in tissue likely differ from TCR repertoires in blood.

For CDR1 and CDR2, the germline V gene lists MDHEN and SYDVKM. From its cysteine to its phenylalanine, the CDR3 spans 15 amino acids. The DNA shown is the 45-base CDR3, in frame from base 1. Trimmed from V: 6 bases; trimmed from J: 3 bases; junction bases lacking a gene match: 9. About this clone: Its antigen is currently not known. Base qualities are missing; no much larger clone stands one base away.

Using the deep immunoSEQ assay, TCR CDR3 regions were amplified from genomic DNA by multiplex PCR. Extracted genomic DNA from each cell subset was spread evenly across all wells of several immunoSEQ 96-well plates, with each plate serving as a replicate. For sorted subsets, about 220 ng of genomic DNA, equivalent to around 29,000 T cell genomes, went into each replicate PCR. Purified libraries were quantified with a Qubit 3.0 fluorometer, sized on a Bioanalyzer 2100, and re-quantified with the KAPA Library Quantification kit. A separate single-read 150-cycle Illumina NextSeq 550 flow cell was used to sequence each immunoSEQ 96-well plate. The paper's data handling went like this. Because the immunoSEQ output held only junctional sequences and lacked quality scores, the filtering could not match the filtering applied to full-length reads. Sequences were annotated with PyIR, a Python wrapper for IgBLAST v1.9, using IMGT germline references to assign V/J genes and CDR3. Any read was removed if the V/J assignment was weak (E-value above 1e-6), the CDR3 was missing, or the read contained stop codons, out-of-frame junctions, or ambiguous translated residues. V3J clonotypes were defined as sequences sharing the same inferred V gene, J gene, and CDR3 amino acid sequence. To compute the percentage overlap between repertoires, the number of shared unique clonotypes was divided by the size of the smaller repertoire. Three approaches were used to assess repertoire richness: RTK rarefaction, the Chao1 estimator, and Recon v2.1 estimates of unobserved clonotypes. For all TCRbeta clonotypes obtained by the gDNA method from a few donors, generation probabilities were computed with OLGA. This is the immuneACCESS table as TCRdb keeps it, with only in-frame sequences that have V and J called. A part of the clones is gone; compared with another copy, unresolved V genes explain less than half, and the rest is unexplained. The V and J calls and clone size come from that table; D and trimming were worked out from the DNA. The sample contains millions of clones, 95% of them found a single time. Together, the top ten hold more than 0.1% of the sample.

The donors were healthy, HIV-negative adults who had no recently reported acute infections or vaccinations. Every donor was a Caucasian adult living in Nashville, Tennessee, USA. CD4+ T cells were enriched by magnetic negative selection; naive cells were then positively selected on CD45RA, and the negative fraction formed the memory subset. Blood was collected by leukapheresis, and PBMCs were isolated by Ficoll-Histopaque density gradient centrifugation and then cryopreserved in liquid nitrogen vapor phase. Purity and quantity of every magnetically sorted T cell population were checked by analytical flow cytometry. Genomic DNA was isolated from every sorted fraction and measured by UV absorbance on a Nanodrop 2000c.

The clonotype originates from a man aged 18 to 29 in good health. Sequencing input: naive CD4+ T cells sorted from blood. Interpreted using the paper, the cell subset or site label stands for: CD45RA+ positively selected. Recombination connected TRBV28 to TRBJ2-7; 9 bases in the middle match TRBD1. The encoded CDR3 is CASSVGGQGIYEQYF. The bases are TGTGCCAGCAGCGTTGGGGGACAGGGTATCTACGAGCAGTACTTC.